Below, 32 T cell receptor beta chains from the same sample are listed, as sequenced in a study of T cell responses to AZD1222 COVID-19 vaccine. Using immunoSEQ multiplex PCR, the repertoire was profiled, and TCRdb retains in-frame clones only, with some absent. The data contain approximately 140,000 clones, 85% to 95% of them singletons. The specimen was peripheral blood, collected 28 days after the second AZD1222 dose. These receptors were obtained from an adult who received the AZD1222 COVID-19 vaccine.

This rearrangement joins TRBV12-3 or TRBV12-4 to TRBJ1-6; D gene uncertain. The CDR3 is 13 residues long. V was cut by 3 bases and J by 6 bases, with 6 bases left in between. The DNA of the CDR3 is TGTGCCAGCAGTTTGGCTCCTAATTCACCCCTCCACTTT. Translating gives CASSLAPNSPLHF.

The CDR3: CASSRLLTNQPQHF. CDR3 nucleotide sequence: TGTGCCAGCAGTCGTCTTTTAACAAATCAGCCCCAGCATTTT. This chain connects TRBV6-5 to TRBJ1-5; no firm D call. V was cut by 5 bases and J by 4 bases, with 12 bases left in between. This CDR3 region has 14 residues. Per germline, CDR1 MNHEY and CDR2 SVGAGI.

This rearrangement joins TRBV7-2 to TRBJ1-6; unclear D gene. This CDR3 spans 13 amino acids. Germline CDR1 and CDR2: SGHTA and FQGNSA. The V gene lost 6 bases and the J gene lost 6 bases, with 9 bases spanning the gap. CDR3 loop: CASRERPNSPLHF. The CDR3 DNA reads TGTGCCAGCAGGGAGCGCCCTAATTCACCCCTCCACTTT.

The chain couples TRBV5-1 to TRBJ2-7; perhaps TRBD1 as D (5 bases). The length of the CDR3 is 15 residues. Trimming stripped 2 bases from V and 3 bases from J, with 15 bases between. Germline CDR1 is SGHRS and CDR2 is YFSETQ. This CDR3 is CASSLPGAGLYEQYF. The DNA for the CDR3 is TGCGCCAGCAGCTTACCGGGCGCAGGGCTCTACGAGCAGTACTTC.

This clone occurred a few times. The genes are TRBV19 and TRBJ1-5; a possible D gene is TRBD1 (5 bases). The germline CDR1 and CDR2 sequences are LNHDA and SQIVND (reference sequence). The V end was cut by 6 bases, the J end by 0 bases, with 15 bases between. This CDR3 comprises 16 residues. The CDR3 DNA follows: TGTGCCAGTAGACATCGAAGGGACCTTAGCAATCAGCCCCAGCATTTT. As protein: CASRHRRDLSNQPQHF.

The V call is TRBV18, the J call TRBJ1-2; 7 positions match TRBD1. The CDR3 loop spans 14 amino acids. Per germline, CDR1 KGHSH and CDR2 LQKENI. V lost 3 bases and J lost 13; bases outside the gene matches: 14. CDR3 DNA: TGTGCCAGCTCACCTAATCCTTCGGACAGGTTTACCACCTTC. As protein: CASSPNPSDRFTTF.

The V gene is TRBV9, the J gene TRBJ1-2; 9 positions agree with TRBD1. CDR3 length equals 18 residues. The ends lost 0 bases at V and 5 bases at J; junction bases unmatched: 14. CDR1 SGDLS and CDR2 YYNGEE come from the germline V gene. CDR3 amino acids: CASSVESNLGQGGYGYTF. In DNA form, the CDR3 reads TGTGCCAGCAGCGTAGAAAGTAACTTGGGACAGGGAGGGTATGGCTACACCTTC.

The genes are TRBV18 and TRBJ2-7, with D possibly matching TRBD1 (5 bases). V lost 3 bases, J lost 6 bases, and 9 bases lay in between. The CDR3 is made up of 12 amino acids. From germline, CDR1 is KGHSH and CDR2 LQKENI. The CDR3 spells CASSPQGIEQYV. Here the CDR3 DNA reads TGTGCCAGCTCACCTCAGGGAATCGAGCAGTACGTC.

The chain has TRBV7-6 and TRBJ2-2; 10 positions agree with TRBD2. V was pared by 4 bases and J by 8 bases, with 4 bases of the junction left unmatched. This CDR3 is built from 14 residues. Germline CDR1 is SGHVS and CDR2 is FNYEAQ. CDR3 loop: CASSSGLASGELFF. The CDR3 DNA reads TGTGCCAGCAGCTCGGGACTAGCGTCTGGGGAGCTGTTTTTT.

This chain uses TRBV5-4 with TRBJ2-3; the D gene is possibly TRBD2 (6 bases). This CDR3 spans 15 amino acids. Germline-derived CDR1 and CDR2 are SGHNT and YYREEE (reference sequence). Trimming left V 1 base short and J 3 bases short, with 12 bases between. CDR3 amino acids: CASSLSGGITDTQYF. The CDR3 region has the DNA TGTGCCAGCAGCTTGTCCGGGGGAATTACAGATACGCAGTATTTT.

This chain joins TRBV25-1 and TRBJ2-1, with D maybe TRBD2 (5 bases). The germline V gene has CDR1 MGHDK and CDR2 SYGVNS. V dropped 5 bases and J dropped 5 bases, with 19 bases sitting between them. This CDR3 has 16 residues. The CDR3 nucleotides are TGTGCCAGCAGTCAGGCCTTGAGGGCAACACACAATGAGCAGTTCTTC. Translation: CASSQALRATHNEQFF.

This clone was observed once. The chain links TRBV29-1 to TRBJ1-2, with 7 nucleotides matching TRBD1. This CDR3 has 13 amino acids. The V segment lost 6 bases and the J segment 4 bases; nucleotides outside the gene matches: 8. Per germline, CDR1 SQVTM and CDR2 ANQGSEA. The CDR3: CSVMETGSYGYTF. In nucleotides, the CDR3 is TGCAGCGTAATGGAGACAGGGAGCTATGGCTACACCTTC. The full variable domain, rest sourced from reference TRBV29-1 and TRBJ1-2, is SAVISQKPSRDICQRGTSLTIQCQVDSQVTMMFWYRQQPGQSLTLIATANQGSEATYESGFVIDKFPISRPNLTFSTLTVSNMSPEDSSIYLCSVMETGSYGYTFGSGTRLTVV.

J is TRBJ1-2 and V is TRBV5-4; D is uncertain. Germline CDR1 is SGHNT and CDR2 is YYREEE (reference sequence). Trimming removed 0 bases at V and 8 bases at J, with 11 bases between. The CDR3 contains 13 residues. The CDR3 protein is CASSLDASRGYTF. CDR3 in DNA: TGTGCCAGCAGCTTGGACGCCTCAAGGGGCTACACCTTC.

The CDR3 DNA reads as TGTGCCAGCCGCCACGACAGGAGCAATCAGCCCCAGCATTTT. It specifies CASRHDRSNQPQHF. The genes are TRBV2 and TRBJ1-5, with a tentative D call TRBD1 (6 bases). The germline V and J ends were trimmed by 8 bases and 1 base, with 12 bases remaining between them. Germline-derived CDR1 and CDR2 are SNHLY and FYNNEI. The CDR3 covers 14 residues. Based on the CDR3 plus reference TRBV2 and TRBJ1-5, the full variable domain is EPEVTQTPSHQVTQMGQEVILRCVPISNHLYFYWYRQILGQKVEFLVSFYNNEISEKSEIFDDQFSVERPDGSNFTLKIRSTKLEDSAMYFCASRHDRSNQPQHFGDGTRLSIL.

This rearrangement joins TRBV7-8 to TRBJ2-3; D unclear. Germline lookup yields CDR1 SGHVS and CDR2 FQNEAQ. The CDR3 is 16 residues long. V lost 7 bases and J lost 2, with 19 bases in between. DNA for the CDR3: TGTGCCAGCACCCTGGGTAGAGGAGATAACACAGATACGCAGTATTTT. Amino acid sequence: CASTLGRGDNTDTQYF.

This chain links TRBV28 with TRBJ1-5; TRBD1 might be the D (6 bases). Trimming shortened V by 10 bases and J by 3 bases, and 16 bases separated the two germline ends. The CDR3 sequence is 14 residues long. Germline CDR1 reads MDHEN; CDR2 reads SYDVKM. The CDR3 reads CAIAPGANNQPQHF. CDR3 bases: TGTGCCATCGCCCCGGGGGCGAACAATCAGCCCCAGCATTTT.

As to this clone: One junction end disagrees with the germline gene, perhaps due to a read error. V gene TRBV7-2 combines with J gene TRBJ1-2; D is ambiguous. From germline, CDR1 is SGHTA and CDR2 FQGNSA. The CDR3 loop spans 12 amino acids. The CDR3 sequence: CASSDNIPVVAF. CDR3 bases: TGTGCCAGCAGCGATAATATCCCCGTGGTCGCCTTC.

The J gene is TRBJ1-3, the V gene TRBV12-2. TRBV12-2 corresponds to a pseudogene. The CDR3 spans 14 residues. CDR3: CASRYGTAGNTIYF. DNA of the CDR3: TGTGCAAGTCGCTACGGGACGGCTGGAAACACCATATATTTT.

The rearrangement uses TRBV19 and TRBJ2-1; D not resolved. V lost 3 bases, J lost 6 bases, and 6 bases lay in between. The V gene's germline CDR1 is LNHDA and CDR2 SQIVND (reference sequence). This CDR3 has 12 amino acids. CDR3 coding DNA: TGTGCCAGTAGTATCCCCTTCAATGAGCAGTTCTTC. As protein: CASSIPFNEQFF.

The genes are TRBV4-2 and TRBJ2-1, with D perhaps given as TRBD1 or TRBD2 (6 bases each). Germline CDR1 reads LGHNA; CDR2 reads YNFKEQ. The length of the CDR3 is 14 residues. The V and J ends lost 2 bases and 6 bases respectively, with 11 bases between them. The CDR3: CASSQIEGGNEQFF. DNA for the CDR3: TGTGCCAGCAGCCAAATCGAGGGGGGCAATGAGCAGTTCTTC.

The V and J genes are TRBV29-1 and TRBJ1-6; 8 bases are a match to TRBD1. Germline assignment: CDR1 SQVTM and CDR2 ANQGSEA. The CDR3 loop spans 13 amino acids. J gave up 5 bases and V 5 bases, and 2 bases lay outside the gene matches. The CDR3: CSVMGQDNSPLHF. The DNA of the CDR3 is TGCAGCGTTATGGGACAGGATAATTCACCCCTCCACTTT.

V is TRBV4-3 and J is TRBJ1-5; D not resolved. Germline V gene data show CDR1 as LGHNA and CDR2 as YSLEER. The germline V and J ends were trimmed by 0 bases and 7 bases, with 7 bases remaining between them. The CDR3 loop spans 13 amino acids. The CDR3 region is CASSQEPSQPQHF. CDR3 sequence (DNA): TGCGCCAGCAGCCAAGAACCCTCCCAGCCCCAGCATTTT.

The chain joins TRBV6-1 to TRBJ1-6; 12 positions match TRBD1. The germline gives CDR1 MNHNS, CDR2 SASEGT. The CDR3 has 18 residues. The junction had 7 bases not matched to a gene; V was cut back by 4 bases and J by 3 bases. For the CDR3, the DNA is TGTGCCAGCAGTGGACGGGACAGGGGGCGGATCTATAATTCACCCCTCCACTTT. Translating it yields CASSGRDRGRIYNSPLHF.

The genes are TRBV2 and TRBJ1-5; no definite D call. Trimming removed 8 bases from V and 0 bases from J, with 11 bases in between. The CDR3 totals 14 residues. Germline V CDR1 and CDR2: SNHLY, FYNNEI. CDR3 DNA: TGTGCCAGCCTGGCCCAGCATAGCAATCAGCCCCAGCATTTT. Translated: CASLAQHSNQPQHF.

The rearrangement uses TRBV7-2 and TRBJ2-2; D is unresolved. The length of the CDR3 is 13 residues. V gave up 5 bases and J gave up 1 base, with 5 bases separating them. The germline V gene has CDR1 SGHTA and CDR2 FQGNSA. The chain's CDR3 is CASSNRNTGELFF. DNA of the CDR3: TGTGCCAGCAGCAATCGGAACACCGGGGAGCTGTTTTTT.

The CDR3 protein is CASSRAPGPTEAFF. The CDR3 coding sequence is TGCGCCAGCAGCCGTGCACCGGGCCCCACTGAAGCTTTCTTT. The V call is TRBV4-1, the J call TRBJ1-1; D remains unclear. The germline V gene has CDR1 MGHRA and CDR2 YSYEKL. This CDR3 region has 14 residues. The V end was cut by 4 bases, the J end by 4 bases, with 13 bases between.

Worth noting for this clone: One junction end does not reproduce the germline sequence, and a read error may be involved. V and J are TRBV28 and TRBJ1-2; TRBD1 is a possible D gene (5 bases). Germline V CDR1 and CDR2: MDHEN, SYDVKM. This CDR3 is built from 16 residues. CDR3 amino acids: CASRGRDLAGTMATPF. CDR3 sequence (DNA): TGTGCCAGCAGGGGCCGGGATTTGGCGGGGACTATGGCTACTCCCTTC.

The chain combines TRBV2 with TRBJ1-3, with 9 positions matching TRBD1. J gave up 6 bases and V 5 bases, and 5 bases lay outside the gene matches. The CDR3 spans 14 residues. Germline V gene sequence: CDR1 SNHLY, CDR2 FYNNEI. The CDR3 coding sequence is TGTGCCAGCAGTTGGGACAGGGAGGCAAACACCATATATTTT. It yields the protein CASSWDREANTIYF. Full variable domain (remainder filled in from reference TRBV2 and TRBJ1-3): EPEVTQTPSHQVTQMGQEVILRCVPISNHLYFYWYRQILGQKVEFLVSFYNNEISEKSEIFDDQFSVERPDGSNFTLKIRSTKLEDSAMYFCASSWDREANTIYFGEGSWLTVV.

The chain carries TRBV28 and TRBJ1-3; D might be TRBD1 (6 bases). Looked up from germline, CDR1 is MDHEN and CDR2 is SYDVKM. The V gene lost 2 bases and the J gene lost 2 bases, with 10 bases spanning the gap. This CDR3 region has 15 residues. CDR3 sequence: CASSLRGGTGNTIYF. In nucleotides, the CDR3 is TGTGCCAGCAGTTTAAGAGGGGGGACTGGAAACACCATATATTTT.

The CDR3 is CASSAGGTAEAFF. In DNA form, the CDR3 reads TGTGCCAGCAGCGCGGGGGGGACGGCTGAAGCTTTCTTT. This chain joins TRBV3-1 (or the pseudogene TRBV3-2) and TRBJ1-1; weak D call: TRBD1 (5 bases). The V end was cut by 5 bases, the J end by 6 bases, with 13 bases between. Germline V CDR1 and CDR2: LGHDT, YNNKEL (reference sequence). The CDR3 extends over 13 amino acids.

V and J are TRBV20-1 and TRBJ1-5, with unresolved D. Trimming took 0 bases from V and 10 from J, leaving 7 bases between them. CDR1 is DFQATT, CDR2 SNEGSKA, per germline (reference sequence). The CDR3 contains 11 residues. The CDR3 region is CSAREEIPQHF. DNA of the CDR3: TGCAGTGCTAGAGAGGAAATACCCCAGCATTTT.

The V and J genes are TRBV28 and TRBJ2-2; no reliable D call. The germline V gene has CDR1 MDHEN and CDR2 SYDVKM. Trimming pared 8 bases from V and 3 bases from J, leaving 10 bases between. This CDR3 is built from 13 residues. The CDR3 DNA reads as TGTGCCAGCGGAAAATGGGACACCGGGGAGCTGTTTTTT. It translates to CASGKWDTGELFF.